What follows describes a single T cell receptor (beta chain). CDR1 is SQVTM and CDR2 is ANQGSEA in the germline V gene. The CDR3 totals 13 residues. V gave up 4 bases and J gave up 8 bases; unmatched junction bases: 6. The sample originates from a study of cytomegalovirus exposure and HLA in healthy donors. This PCR relied on a set of 60 Vbeta primers and 13 Jbeta primers. TCRdb keeps only in-frame clones here, not all; method: immunoSEQ multiplex PCR. The sample includes 160,000 or so clones, approximately 80% seen only once; the top ten take 4.3%. The receptor comes from a man aged 35 to 55 in good health and CMV-seronegative. V is TRBV29-1 and J is TRBJ2-1; 9 nucleotides align to TRBD1. The sample comprised PBMCs. CDR3 sequence reads: CSVVGTGRDEQFF. The CDR3 bases are TGCAGCGTTGTGGGGACAGGGAGGGATGAGCAGTTCTTC.